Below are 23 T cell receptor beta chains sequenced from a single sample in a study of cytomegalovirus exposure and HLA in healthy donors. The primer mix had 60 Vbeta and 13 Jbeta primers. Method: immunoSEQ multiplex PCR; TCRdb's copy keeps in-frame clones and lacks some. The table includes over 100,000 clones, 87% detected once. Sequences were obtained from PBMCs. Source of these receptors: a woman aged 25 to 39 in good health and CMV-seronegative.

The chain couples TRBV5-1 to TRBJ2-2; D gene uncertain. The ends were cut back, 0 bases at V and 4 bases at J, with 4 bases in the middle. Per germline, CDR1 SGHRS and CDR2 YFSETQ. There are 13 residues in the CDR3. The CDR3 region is CASSLVITGELFF. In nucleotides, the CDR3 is TGCGCCAGCAGCTTGGTTATCACCGGGGAGCTGTTTTTT. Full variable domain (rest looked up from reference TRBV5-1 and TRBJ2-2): KAGVTQTPRYLIKTRGQQVTLSCSPISGHRSVSWYQQTPGQGLQFLFEYFSETQRNKGNFPGRFSGRQFSNSRSEMNVSTLELGDSALYLCASSLVITGELFFGEGSRLTVL.

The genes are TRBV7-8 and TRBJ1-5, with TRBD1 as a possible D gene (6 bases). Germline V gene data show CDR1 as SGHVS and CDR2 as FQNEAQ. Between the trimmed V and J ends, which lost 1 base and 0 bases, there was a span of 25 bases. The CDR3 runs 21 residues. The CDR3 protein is CASSLVEGGGEVLYSNQPQHF. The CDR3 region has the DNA TGTGCCAGCAGCTTAGTGGAGGGGGGGGGTGAAGTCCTGTATAGCAATCAGCCCCAGCATTTT.

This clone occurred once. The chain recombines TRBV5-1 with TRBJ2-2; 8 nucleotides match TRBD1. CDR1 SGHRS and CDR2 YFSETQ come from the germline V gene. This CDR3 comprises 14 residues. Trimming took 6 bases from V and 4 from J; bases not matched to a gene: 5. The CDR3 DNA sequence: TGCGCCAGCACCCGGACAGGGTCCACCGGGGAGCTGTTTTTT. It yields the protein CASTRTGSTGELFF.

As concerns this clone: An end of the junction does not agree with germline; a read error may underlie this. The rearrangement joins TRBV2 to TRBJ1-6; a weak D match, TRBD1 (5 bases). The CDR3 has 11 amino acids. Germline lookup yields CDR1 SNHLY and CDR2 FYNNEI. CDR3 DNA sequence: TGCCCCCGGGGGTGGAGTTCACCCCTCCACTTT. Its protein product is CPRGWSSPLHF.

CDR3 nucleotide sequence: TGTGCCAGCAGTGACCAGGGTATGACTGGAAACACCATATATTTT. Protein product: CASSDQGMTGNTIYF. The chain has TRBV6-1 and TRBJ1-3; a possible D gene is TRBD1 (5 bases). The CDR3 runs 15 residues. V was clipped by 3 bases and J by 2 bases, with 11 bases between them. In germline, CDR1 is MNHNS, CDR2 SASEGT.

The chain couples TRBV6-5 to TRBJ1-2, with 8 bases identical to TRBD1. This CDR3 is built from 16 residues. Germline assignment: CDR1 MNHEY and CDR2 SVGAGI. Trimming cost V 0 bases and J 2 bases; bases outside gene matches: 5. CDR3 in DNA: TGTGCCAGCAGTTACTCCTGGACAGGGATAAACTATGGCTACACCTTC. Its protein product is CASSYSWTGINYGYTF.

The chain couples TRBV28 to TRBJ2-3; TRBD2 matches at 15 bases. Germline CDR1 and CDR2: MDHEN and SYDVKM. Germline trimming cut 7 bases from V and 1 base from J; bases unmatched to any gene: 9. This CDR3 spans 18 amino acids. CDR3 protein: CASNEGLAGGLGTDTQYF. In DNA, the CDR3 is TGTGCCAGCAACGAAGGACTAGCGGGGGGGCTTGGCACAGATACGCAGTATTTT. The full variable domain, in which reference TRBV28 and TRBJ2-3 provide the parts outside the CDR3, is DVKVTQSSRYLVKRTGEKVFLECVQDMDHENMFWYRQDPGLGLRLIYFSYDVKMKEKGDIPEGYSVSREKKERFSLILESASTNQTSMYLCASNEGLAGGLGTDTQYFGPGTRLTVL.

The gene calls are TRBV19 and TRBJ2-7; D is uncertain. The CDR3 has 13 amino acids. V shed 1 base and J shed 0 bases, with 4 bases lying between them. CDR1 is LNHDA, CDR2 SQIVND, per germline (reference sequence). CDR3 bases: TGTGCCAGTAGTATAGGAGCCTCCTACGAGCAGTACTTC. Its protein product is CASSIGASYEQYF.

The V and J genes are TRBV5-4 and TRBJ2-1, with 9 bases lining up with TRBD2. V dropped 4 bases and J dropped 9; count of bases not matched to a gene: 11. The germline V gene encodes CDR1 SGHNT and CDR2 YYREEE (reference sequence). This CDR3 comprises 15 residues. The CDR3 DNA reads TGTGCCAGCAGCCGTTTAGCGGGGGCGGGTGGTGAGCAGTTCTTC. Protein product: CASSRLAGAGGEQFF.

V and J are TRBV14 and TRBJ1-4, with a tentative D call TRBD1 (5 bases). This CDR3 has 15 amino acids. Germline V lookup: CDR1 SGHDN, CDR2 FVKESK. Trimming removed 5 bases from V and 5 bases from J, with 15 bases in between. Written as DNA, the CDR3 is TGTGCCAGCAGCTTCGTCGGGGGGGGGAATGAAAAACTGTTTTTT. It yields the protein CASSFVGGGNEKLFF. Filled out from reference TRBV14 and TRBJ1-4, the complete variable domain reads EAGVTQFPSHSVIEKGQTVTLRCDPISGHDNLYWYRRVMGKEIKFLLHFVKESKQDESGMPNNRFLAERTGGTYSTLKVQPAELEDSGVYFCASSFVGGGNEKLFFGSGTQLSVL.

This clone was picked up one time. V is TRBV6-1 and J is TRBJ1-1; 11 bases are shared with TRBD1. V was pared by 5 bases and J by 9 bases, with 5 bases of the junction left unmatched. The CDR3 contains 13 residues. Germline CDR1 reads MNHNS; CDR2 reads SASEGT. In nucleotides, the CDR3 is TGTGCCAGCAGTCCCGGACAGGGGGCCCAAGCTTTCTTT. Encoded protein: CASSPGQGAQAFF.

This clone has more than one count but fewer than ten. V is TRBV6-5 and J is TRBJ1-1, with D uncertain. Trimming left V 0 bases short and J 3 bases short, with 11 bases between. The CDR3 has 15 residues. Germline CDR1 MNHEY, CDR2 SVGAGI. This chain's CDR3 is CASSYSIGGDTEAFF. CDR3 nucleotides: TGTGCCAGCAGTTACTCTATCGGAGGTGACACTGAAGCTTTCTTT.

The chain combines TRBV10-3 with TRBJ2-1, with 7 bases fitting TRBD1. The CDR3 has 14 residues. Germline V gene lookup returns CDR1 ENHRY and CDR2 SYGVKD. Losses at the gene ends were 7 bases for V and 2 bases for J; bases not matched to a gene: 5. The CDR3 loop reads CAITTDRAYNEQFF. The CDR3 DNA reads TGTGCCATCACCACCGACAGGGCCTACAATGAGCAGTTCTTC.

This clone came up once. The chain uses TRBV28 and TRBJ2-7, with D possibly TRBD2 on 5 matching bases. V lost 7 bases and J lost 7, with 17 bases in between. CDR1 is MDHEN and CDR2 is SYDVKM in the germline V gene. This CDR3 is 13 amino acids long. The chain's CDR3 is CASTNSPGWEQYF. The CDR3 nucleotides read TGTGCCAGCACGAACTCCCCGGGATGGGAGCAGTACTTC.

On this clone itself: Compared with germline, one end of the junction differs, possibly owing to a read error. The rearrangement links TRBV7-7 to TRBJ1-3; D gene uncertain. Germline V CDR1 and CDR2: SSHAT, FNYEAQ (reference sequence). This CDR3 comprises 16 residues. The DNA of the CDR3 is TGTGCTAGCAGCTTAGCGCTAAAGAGGAGGGGAAACACCATATATTTT. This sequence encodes CASSLALKRRGNTIYF.

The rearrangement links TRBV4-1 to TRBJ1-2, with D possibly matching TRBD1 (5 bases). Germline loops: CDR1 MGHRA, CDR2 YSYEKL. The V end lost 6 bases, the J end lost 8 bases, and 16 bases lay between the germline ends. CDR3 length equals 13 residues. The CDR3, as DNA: TGCGCCAGCAGGGGGCAGGGCCACGAGGGCTACACCTTC. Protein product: CASRGQGHEGYTF.

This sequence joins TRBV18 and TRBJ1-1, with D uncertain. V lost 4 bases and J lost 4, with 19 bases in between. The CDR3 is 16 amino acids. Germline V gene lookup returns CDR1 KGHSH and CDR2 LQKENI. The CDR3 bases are TGTGCCAGCTCACTTTCGCGAGGGTATCGTGGCACTGAAGCTTTCTTT. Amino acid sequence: CASSLSRGYRGTEAFF.

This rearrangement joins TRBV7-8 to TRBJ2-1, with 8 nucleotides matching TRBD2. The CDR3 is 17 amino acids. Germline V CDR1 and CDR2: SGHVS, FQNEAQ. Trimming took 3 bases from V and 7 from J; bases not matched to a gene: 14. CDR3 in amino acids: CASSLLRGGLMWNEQFF. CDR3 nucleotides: TGTGCCAGCAGCTTGCTTCGGGGGGGCCTTATGTGGAATGAGCAGTTCTTC.

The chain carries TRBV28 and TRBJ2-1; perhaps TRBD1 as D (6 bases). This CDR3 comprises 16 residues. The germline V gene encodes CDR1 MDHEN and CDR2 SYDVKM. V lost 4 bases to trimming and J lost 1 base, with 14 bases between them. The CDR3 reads CASSWGQVYSYNEQFF. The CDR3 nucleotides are TGTGCCAGCAGTTGGGGGCAGGTTTATTCCTACAATGAGCAGTTCTTC.

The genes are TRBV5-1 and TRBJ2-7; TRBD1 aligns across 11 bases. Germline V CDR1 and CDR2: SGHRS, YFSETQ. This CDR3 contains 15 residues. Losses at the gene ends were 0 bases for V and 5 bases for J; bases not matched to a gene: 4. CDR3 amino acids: CASSLGTGGFDEQYF. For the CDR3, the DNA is TGCGCCAGCAGCTTGGGGACAGGGGGCTTCGACGAGCAGTACTTC.

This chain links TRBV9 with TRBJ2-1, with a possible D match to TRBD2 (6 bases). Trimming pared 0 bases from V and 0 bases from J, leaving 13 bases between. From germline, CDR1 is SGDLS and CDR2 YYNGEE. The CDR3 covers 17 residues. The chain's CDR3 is CASSVAADGSSYNEQFF. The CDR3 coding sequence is TGTGCCAGCAGCGTAGCTGCGGACGGGAGCTCCTACAATGAGCAGTTCTTC.

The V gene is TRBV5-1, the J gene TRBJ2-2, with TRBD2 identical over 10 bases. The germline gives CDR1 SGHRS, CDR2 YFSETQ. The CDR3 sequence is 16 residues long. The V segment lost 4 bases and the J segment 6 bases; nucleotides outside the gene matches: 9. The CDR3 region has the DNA TGCGCCAGCAGCCCACCCGGGACTAGCGTGGCCGGGGAGCTGTTTTTT. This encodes CASSPPGTSVAGELFF.

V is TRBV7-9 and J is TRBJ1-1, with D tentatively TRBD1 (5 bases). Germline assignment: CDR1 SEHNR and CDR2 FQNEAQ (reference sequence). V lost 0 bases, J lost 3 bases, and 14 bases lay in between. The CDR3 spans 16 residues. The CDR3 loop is CASSLARGVIDTEAFF. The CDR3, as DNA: TGTGCCAGCAGCTTAGCCCGGGGGGTAATCGACACTGAAGCTTTCTTT.